Below are 15 T cell receptor beta chains sequenced from a single sample in a study of T cell responses to AZD1222 COVID-19 vaccine. The protocol was immunoSEQ multiplex PCR, while the TCRdb copy is restricted to in-frame clones and leaves out a portion. The sample shows about 100,000 clones, about nine tenths of them seen only once. Sequencing used peripheral blood, obtained on day 0 of AZD1222 vaccination. The receptors here all came from an adult in good health.

The gene calls are TRBV14 and TRBJ2-7; D unclear. This CDR3 contains 13 residues. Trimming cost V 5 bases and J 3 bases, with 11 bases left between them. CDR1 and CDR2 from the germline V gene are SGHDN and FVKESK. Here the CDR3 reads CASSEYLGYEQYF. The DNA of the CDR3 is TGTGCCAGCAGCGAATACTTGGGCTACGAGCAGTACTTC.

The V gene is TRBV19, the J gene TRBJ2-7; possible D gene TRBD1, 6 bases. V lost 8 bases and J lost 4, with 15 bases in between. The CDR3 runs 13 residues. Per germline, CDR1 LNHDA and CDR2 SQIVND (reference sequence). The DNA of the CDR3 is TGTGCCAGTGCACAGGGACATCCTTACGAGCAGTACTTC. This translates into CASAQGHPYEQYF.

The chain uses TRBV7-2 and TRBJ1-3, with D tentatively TRBD1 (5 bases). Trimming took 4 bases from V and 2 from J, leaving 15 bases between them. CDR1 is SGHTA and CDR2 is FQGNSA in the germline V gene. The CDR3 contains 16 residues. The CDR3 DNA sequence: TGTGCCAGCAGCTCAACCGGGGCCCTCCCTGGAAACACCATATATTTT. It encodes CASSSTGALPGNTIYF.

This chain links TRBV5-1 with TRBJ1-6; D might be TRBD1 (5 bases). The germline V and J ends were trimmed by 5 bases and 7 bases, with 10 bases remaining between them. This CDR3 is 13 amino acids long. CDR1 and CDR2 from the germline V gene are SGHRS and YFSETQ. CDR3 region: CASRLTDNSPLHF. The CDR3 coding sequence is TGCGCCAGCAGGTTGACAGACAATTCACCCCTCCACTTT.

V is TRBV6-1 and J is TRBJ1-3, with 9 nucleotides matching TRBD1. Germline CDR1 is MNHNS and CDR2 is SASEGT. The trim removed 3 bases at V and 1 base at J, leaving 10 bases unmatched. The CDR3 is made up of 18 amino acids. The CDR3 DNA reads as TGTGCCAGCAGTGACCCGGGACAGGGACGTAGGTCTGGAAACACCATATATTTT. It yields the protein CASSDPGQGRRSGNTIYF.

This chain uses TRBV6-5 with TRBJ2-1; TRBD2 might be the D (6 bases). Germline V lookup: CDR1 MNHEY, CDR2 SVGAGI. The CDR3 has 13 amino acids. The V gene lost 2 bases and the J gene lost 8 bases, with 10 bases spanning the gap. In DNA form, the CDR3 reads TGTGCCAGCAGTTACGTAGCGGTGGATGAGCAGTTCTTC. As protein: CASSYVAVDEQFF.

The rearrangement links TRBV30 to TRBJ1-4, with D possibly matching TRBD1 (6 bases). CDR1 and CDR2 from the germline V gene are GTSNPN and SVGIG (reference sequence). The CDR3 covers 15 residues. Trimming removed 0 bases at V and 3 bases at J, with 11 bases between. In nucleotides, the CDR3 is TGTGCCTGGAGTGTATGGGGGCAGGCTAATGAAAAACTGTTTTTT. Translation gives CAWSVWGQANEKLFF.

V usage is TRBV11-3 and J usage is TRBJ1-1; D gene uncertain. Germline CDR1 SGHNT, CDR2 YENEEA. This CDR3 comprises 14 residues. Trimming took off 5 bases at V and 6 bases at J, with 16 bases between the two ends. Written as DNA, the CDR3 is TGTGCCAGCAGCGTAGGACGAGTCGGATCTGAAGCTTTCTTT. Its protein is CASSVGRVGSEAFF.

This chain connects TRBV6-2 or TRBV6-3 to TRBJ1-5, with unresolved D. The CDR3 has 14 residues. Germline-derived CDR1 and CDR2 are MNHEY and SVGEGT. The ends were cut back, 2 bases at V and 6 bases at J, with 11 bases in the middle. The CDR3 spells CASSYLADSQPQHF. CDR3 bases: TGTGCCAGCAGTTACCTGGCAGATTCTCAGCCCCAGCATTTT.

CDR3 nucleotide sequence: TGTGCCAGCAGTGACGGGACAAGATACAGTCCGGGCCTCCACTTT. Amino acids: CASSDGTRYSPGLHF. The V gene is TRBV2, the J gene TRBJ1-6; TRBD1 is a possible D gene (6 bases). Germline loops: CDR1 SNHLY, CDR2 FYNNEI. V was shortened by 3 bases and J by 15 bases, with 21 bases between the two germline ends. The CDR3 extends over 15 amino acids.

The V and J genes are TRBV18 and TRBJ1-3; no firm D call. The germline V gene has CDR1 KGHSH and CDR2 LQKENI. V lost 3 bases and J 1 base, leaving 13 bases between the germline ends. CDR3 size: 16 residues. As DNA, the CDR3 is TGTGCCAGCTCACCCCGAAGCACAGTATCTGGAAACACCATATATTTT. Its translation is CASSPRSTVSGNTIYF.

The J gene is TRBJ2-2, the V gene TRBV28; D call uncertain. Per germline, CDR1 MDHEN and CDR2 SYDVKM. This CDR3 has 12 residues. Trimming stripped 5 bases from V and 5 bases from J, with 6 bases between. CDR3 amino acids: CASSISTGELFF. As DNA, the CDR3 is TGTGCCAGCAGTATCTCAACCGGGGAGCTGTTTTTT. The variable domain in full, with the rest retrieved from reference TRBV28 and TRBJ2-2, is DVKVTQSSRYLVKRTGEKVFLECVQDMDHENMFWYRQDPGLGLRLIYFSYDVKMKEKGDIPEGYSVSREKKERFSLILESASTNQTSMYLCASSISTGELFFGEGSRLTVL.

The CDR3 DNA is TGTGCCAGCAGTCGGGACGGAGTTAATTCACCCCTCCACTTT. Translation: CASSRDGVNSPLHF. This rearrangement joins TRBV6-4 to TRBJ1-6; possible D gene TRBD1, 5 bases. This CDR3 region has 14 residues. V was pared by 5 bases and J by 6 bases, with 11 bases between. Germline CDR1 and CDR2: MRHNA and SNTAGT.

V and J are TRBV9 and TRBJ1-1; maybe TRBD1 (5 bases). Germline assignment: CDR1 SGDLS and CDR2 YYNGEE. The V end was cut by 3 bases, the J end by 0 bases, with 27 bases between. CDR3 length equals 20 residues. The CDR3 reads CASSGYRDGTIIPMNTEAFF. The CDR3 coding sequence is TGTGCCAGCAGCGGATACCGGGACGGAACTATAATTCCTATGAACACTGAAGCTTTCTTT. The full variable domain, with the rest looked up from reference TRBV9 and TRBJ1-1, is DSGVTQTPKHLITATGQRVTLRCSPRSGDLSVYWYQQSLDQGLQFLIQYYNGEERAKGNILERFSAQQFPDLHSELNLSSLELGDSALYFCASSGYRDGTIIPMNTEAFFGQGTRLTVV.

This clone was seen only once. The gene calls are TRBV7-2 and TRBJ2-7; D is perhaps TRBD2 (6 bases). The V gene lost 5 bases and the J gene lost 3 bases, with 14 bases spanning the gap. CDR3 length equals 14 residues. Germline lookup yields CDR1 SGHTA and CDR2 FQGNSA. The CDR3 nucleotides are TGTGCCAGCAGCCCCACCGGGGGTATCTACGAGCAGTACTTC. It translates to CASSPTGGIYEQYF.